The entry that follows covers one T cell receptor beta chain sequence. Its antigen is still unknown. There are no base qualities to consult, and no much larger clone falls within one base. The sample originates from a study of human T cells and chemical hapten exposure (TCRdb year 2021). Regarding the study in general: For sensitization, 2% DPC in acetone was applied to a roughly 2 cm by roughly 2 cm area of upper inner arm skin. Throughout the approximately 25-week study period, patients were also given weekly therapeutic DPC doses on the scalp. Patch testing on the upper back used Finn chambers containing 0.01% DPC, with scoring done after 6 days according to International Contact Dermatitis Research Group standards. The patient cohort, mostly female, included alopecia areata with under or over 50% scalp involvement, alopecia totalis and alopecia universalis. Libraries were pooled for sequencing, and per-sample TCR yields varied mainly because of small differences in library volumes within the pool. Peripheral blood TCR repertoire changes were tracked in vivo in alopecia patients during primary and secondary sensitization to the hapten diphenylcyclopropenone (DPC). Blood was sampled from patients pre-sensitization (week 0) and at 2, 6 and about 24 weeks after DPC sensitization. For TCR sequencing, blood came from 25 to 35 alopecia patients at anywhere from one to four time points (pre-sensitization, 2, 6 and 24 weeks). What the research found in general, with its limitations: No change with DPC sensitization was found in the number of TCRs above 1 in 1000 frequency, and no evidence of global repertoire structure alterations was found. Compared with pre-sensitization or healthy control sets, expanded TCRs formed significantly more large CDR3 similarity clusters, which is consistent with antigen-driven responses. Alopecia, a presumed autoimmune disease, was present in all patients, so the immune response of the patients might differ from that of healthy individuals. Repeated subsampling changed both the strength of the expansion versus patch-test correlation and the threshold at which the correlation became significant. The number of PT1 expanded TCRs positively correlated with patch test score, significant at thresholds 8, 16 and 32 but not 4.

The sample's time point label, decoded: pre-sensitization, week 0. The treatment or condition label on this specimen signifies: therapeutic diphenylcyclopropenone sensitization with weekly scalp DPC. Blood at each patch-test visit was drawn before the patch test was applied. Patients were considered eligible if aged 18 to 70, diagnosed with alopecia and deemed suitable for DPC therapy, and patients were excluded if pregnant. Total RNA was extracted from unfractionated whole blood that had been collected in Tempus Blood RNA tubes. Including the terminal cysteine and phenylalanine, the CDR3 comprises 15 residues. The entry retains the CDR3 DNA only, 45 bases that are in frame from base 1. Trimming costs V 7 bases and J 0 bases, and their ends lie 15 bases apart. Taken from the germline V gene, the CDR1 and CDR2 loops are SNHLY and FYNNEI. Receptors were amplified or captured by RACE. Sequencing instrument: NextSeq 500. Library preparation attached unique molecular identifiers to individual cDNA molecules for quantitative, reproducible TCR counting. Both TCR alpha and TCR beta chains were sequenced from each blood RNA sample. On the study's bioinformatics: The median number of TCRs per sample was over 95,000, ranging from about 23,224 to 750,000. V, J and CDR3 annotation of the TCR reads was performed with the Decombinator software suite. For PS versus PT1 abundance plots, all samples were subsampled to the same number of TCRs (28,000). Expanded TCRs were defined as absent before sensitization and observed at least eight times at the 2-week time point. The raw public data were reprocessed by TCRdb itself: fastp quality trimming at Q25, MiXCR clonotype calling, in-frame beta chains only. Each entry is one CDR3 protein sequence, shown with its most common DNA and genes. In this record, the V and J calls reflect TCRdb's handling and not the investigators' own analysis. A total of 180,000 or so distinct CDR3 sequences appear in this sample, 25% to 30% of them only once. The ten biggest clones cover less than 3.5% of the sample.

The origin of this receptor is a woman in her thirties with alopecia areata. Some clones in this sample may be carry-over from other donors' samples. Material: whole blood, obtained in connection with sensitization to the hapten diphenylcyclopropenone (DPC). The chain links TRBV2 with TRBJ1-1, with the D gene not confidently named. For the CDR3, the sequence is CASMPMRVVNTEAFF. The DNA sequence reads TGTGCCAGCATGCCGATGAGGGTTGTGAACACTGAAGCTTTCTTT.